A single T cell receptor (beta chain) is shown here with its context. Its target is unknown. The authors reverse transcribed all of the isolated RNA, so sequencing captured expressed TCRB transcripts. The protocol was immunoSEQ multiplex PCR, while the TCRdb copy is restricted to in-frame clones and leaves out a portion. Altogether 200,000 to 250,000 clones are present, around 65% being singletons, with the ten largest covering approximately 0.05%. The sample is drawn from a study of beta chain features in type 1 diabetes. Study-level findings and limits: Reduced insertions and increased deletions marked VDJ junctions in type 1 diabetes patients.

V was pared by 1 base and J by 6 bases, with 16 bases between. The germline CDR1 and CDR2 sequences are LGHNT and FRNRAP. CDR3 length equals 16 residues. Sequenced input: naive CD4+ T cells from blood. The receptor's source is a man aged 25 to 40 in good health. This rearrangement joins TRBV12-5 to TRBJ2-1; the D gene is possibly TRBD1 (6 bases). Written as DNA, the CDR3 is TGTGCTAGTGGTTTGGGACAGGAGAGGTTGATCAATGAGCAGTTCTTC. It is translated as CASGLGQERLINEQFF.